The rows below give T cell receptor beta chains drawn from one sample of a study of T-cell memory formation after mild COVID-19. MiXCR, run by TCRdb on the 5' RACE reads, gives a single entry per CDR3 protein. This table holds fewer than 300,000 distinct CDR3 sequences, over 15% found once. Sequenced input: PBMCs or a T cell subset sorted from them (not recorded which). Receptor source: a man between 18 and 35 years old who had mild COVID-19 (a few samples of this study predate the infection). Cell type and time point are not known. Each CDR3 is given with its conserved first and last residue. The order of the fields is clone size, D gene, V gene, J gene, CDR3 DNA, CDR3 protein. A D gene is named only where the DNA matches it firmly. Clone size is not always given. Where it is, it says once, few, many or a class for expanded clones.

>few|NA|TRBV21-1|TRBJ1-1
TGTGCCAGCAGCCCCCTAAACCCCGGGGCGAACACTGAAGCTTTCTTT
CASSPLNPGANTEAFF
>many|TRBD2|TRBV20-1|TRBJ2-3
TGCAGTGCTAGAGATCGGGCTAGCGGGGGGGCAGATACGCAGTATTTT
CSARDRASGGADTQYF
>NA|TRBD2|TRBV24-1|TRBJ2-1
TGTGCCACCAGTGACCAACTAGCGGGGCGCTACAATGAGCAGTTCTTC
CATSDQLAGRYNEQFF
>few|TRBD2|TRBV6-2/TRBV6-3|TRBJ2-6
TGTGCCAGCACTCGAGCGGGGCGCGGGTCTGGGGCCAACGTCCTGACTTTC
CASTRAGRGSGANVLTF
>NA|TRBD2|TRBV30|TRBJ2-3
TGTGCCTGGAGTCTGGGACTAGCGGGGGGATTGGATACGCAGTATTTT
CAWSLGLAGGLDTQYF
>many|TRBD1|TRBV7-9|TRBJ2-1
TGTGCCAGCAGCTGGACAGGGGGCAATGAGCAGTTCTTC
CASSWTGGNEQFF
>NA|NA|TRBV7-6|TRBJ2-2
TGTGCCAGCAGCTCAGCACCAACGGGGACCGGGGAGCTGTTTTTT
CASSSAPTGTGELFF
>NA|TRBD1|TRBV4-1|TRBJ1-2
TGCGCCAGCAGCCGATCCGGGACAGAAGAAAATGGCTACACCTTC
CASSRSGTEENGYTF
>few|NA|TRBV7-9|TRBJ1-1
TGTGCCAGCACCCGAAGGGTGGAGAGGACTGAAGCTTTCTTT
CASTRRVERTEAFF
>few|NA|TRBV7-8|TRBJ2-7
TGTGCCAGCAGCCCAGGACGGCTCACTACCTACGAGCAGTACTTC
CASSPGRLTTYEQYF
>few|TRBD1|TRBV7-9|TRBJ2-2
TGTGCCAGCAGCTCACAGGGGGCTGACACCGGGGAGCTGTTTTTT
CASSSQGADTGELFF
>NA|NA|TRBV6-2/TRBV6-3|TRBJ2-3
TGTGCCAGCAGACTCGGGGTCAGCCGCACAGATACGCAGTATTTT
CASRLGVSRTDTQYF
>NA|NA|TRBV13|TRBJ1-3
TGTGCCAGCAGCTACGGACGGATTGGAAACACCATATATTTT
CASSYGRIGNTIYF
>few|TRBD2|TRBV7-2|TRBJ2-7
TGTGCCAGCAGCTTGCGGGGGAGCGGGGGGCACTACGAGCAGTACTTC
CASSLRGSGGHYEQYF
>few|NA|TRBV7-9|TRBJ2-4
TGTGCCAGCAGCTTAGTAAACATTCAGTACTTC
CASSLVNIQYF
>few|TRBD1|TRBV5-1|TRBJ2-4
TGCGCCAGCAGCGACTCGGGACAGGAAAACATTCAGTACTTC
CASSDSGQENIQYF
>few|NA|TRBV7-9|TRBJ1-1
TGTGCCAGCAGCTCCCCGGGACAATGGGATCCCACTGAAGCTTTCTTT
CASSSPGQWDPTEAFF
>many|TRBD2|TRBV5-1|TRBJ2-3
TGCGCCAGCAGCCGCAGCGGGGGGCAAGATACGCAGTATTTT
CASSRSGGQDTQYF
>many|NA|TRBV4-3|TRBJ2-3
TGCGCCAGCAGCCAGTCCGGGACGGCAAGCACAGATACGCAGTATTTT
CASSQSGTASTDTQYF
>many|NA|TRBV7-9|TRBJ2-4
TGTGCCAGCACCCCTCTGTCCAAAAACATTCAGTACTTC
CASTPLSKNIQYF
>NA|NA|TRBV5-1|TRBJ2-2
TGCGCCAGCAGCTTGGCGGAGATGGGGAGCACCGGGGAGCTGTTTTTT
CASSLAEMGSTGELFF
>few|TRBD2|TRBV7-9|TRBJ2-3
TGTGCCAGCAGCTTACGGCGGGGGGGCACAGATACGCAGTATTTT
CASSLRRGGTDTQYF
>many|NA|TRBV5-1|TRBJ2-2
TGCGCCAGCAGCGGAGCCGGGGAGCTGTTTTTT
CASSGAGELFF
>NA|TRBD1|TRBV9|TRBJ2-2
TGTGCCAGCAGCCCAAATCGACAGGGGGTGAACGGGGAGCTGTTTTTT
CASSPNRQGVNGELFF
>few|TRBD1|TRBV6-5|TRBJ1-6
TGTGCCAGCAGTTGGGGACAGGGCCTATCCTATAATTCACCCCTCCACTTT
CASSWGQGLSYNSPLHF
>NA|NA|TRBV3-1|TRBJ2-3
TGTGCCAGCAGCCAAGACCTGGCTACGCAGTATTTT
CASSQDLATQYF
>NA|NA|TRBV6-5|TRBJ1-2
TGTGCCAGCAGTTACTCTTTCGGGAAGAATGGCTACACCTTC
CASSYSFGKNGYTF
>many|TRBD2|TRBV9|TRBJ2-5
TGTGCCAGCAGCCTCCGACTAGCGGGGGACCAAGAGACCCAGTACTTC
CASSLRLAGDQETQYF
>NA|NA|TRBV20-1|TRBJ1-1
TGCAGTGCTAGACGCTCTCCTGGCACTGAAGCTTTCTTT
CSARRSPGTEAFF
>few|NA|TRBV6-5|TRBJ1-6
TGTGCCAGCAGTTACTCGATAGTTTCACCCCTCCACTTT
CASSYSIVSPLHF
>NA|NA|TRBV6-1|TRBJ1-4
TGTGCCAGCAGTGAAGTAGGAGAAAAACTGTTTTTT
CASSEVGEKLFF
>few|NA|TRBV9|TRBJ2-3
TGTGCCAGCAGCGAGGGGGGGGCACAGTCGGATACGCAGTATTTT
CASSEGGAQSDTQYF
>NA|TRBD1|TRBV4-3|TRBJ1-2
TGCGCCAGCAGCCTGGGACAGGGGGCCCTTCCCACCTTC
CASSLGQGALPTF
>few|NA|TRBV9|TRBJ1-4
TGTGCCAGCAATTCGGGGGGTGGTGAAAAACTGTTTTTT
CASNSGGGEKLFF
>NA|NA|TRBV7-9|TRBJ2-3
TGTGCCAGCAGCTCACTAGGAAACCCCCTGGCTGATACGCAGTATTTT
CASSSLGNPLADTQYF
>NA|NA|TRBV7-2|TRBJ2-1
TGTGCCAGAAGCTTAGCGCGCCTAGCCAATGAGCAGTTCTTC
CARSLARLANEQFF
>NA|TRBD1|TRBV24-1|TRBJ2-1
TGTGCCACCAGTTCTCAGGGGGCAAGAGAGCAGTTCTTC
CATSSQGAREQFF
>few|NA|TRBV15|TRBJ1-5
TGTGCCACCAGCAGCCCAGGGGATCAGCCCCAGCATTTT
CATSSPGDQPQHF
>many|NA|TRBV7-6|TRBJ2-1
TGTGCCAGCAGCCCATGGTCGGGTGACCACAATGAGCAGTTCTTC
CASSPWSGDHNEQFF
>few|TRBD1|TRBV25-1|TRBJ2-5
TGTGCCAGCAGTGAAGCCCCGGGACAGGGGGCGTGGGAGACCCAGTACTTC
CASSEAPGQGAWETQYF
>NA|NA|TRBV7-2|TRBJ1-1
TGTGCCAGCAGCTTGCAGGGCCCCACTGAAGCTTTCTTT
CASSLQGPTEAFF
>few|TRBD2|TRBV10-3|TRBJ2-7
TGTGCCATCAGTGACCGCTTAGCGGGGGACTCCTACGAGCAGTACTTC
CAISDRLAGDSYEQYF
>few|NA|TRBV28|TRBJ2-1
TGTGCCAGCAGTTTTCTTAGTTACAATGAGCAGTTCTTC
CASSFLSYNEQFF
>NA|NA|TRBV7-2|TRBJ2-2
TGTGCCAGCAGCTTAGGTGCTCGGGGGCGCACCGGGGAGCTGTTTTTT
CASSLGARGRTGELFF
>few|NA|TRBV4-1|TRBJ1-4
TGCGCCAGCAGTCTCCTCCGGCCTTTGCATGAAAAACTGTTTTTT
CASSLLRPLHEKLFF
>NA|NA|TRBV7-9|TRBJ1-3
TGTGCCAGCAGCTCGCCTCCTGGAAACACCATATATTTT
CASSSPPGNTIYF
>NA|NA|TRBV6-2/TRBV6-3|TRBJ2-5
TGTGCCAGGCCCGGCGGCGGTCCGTACCAAGAGACCCAGTACTTC
CARPGGGPYQETQYF
>NA|TRBD1|TRBV5-1|TRBJ2-5
TGCGCCAGCAGCTTATACAGGGGAGTCGAGACCCAGTACTTC
CASSLYRGVETQYF
>NA|NA|TRBV5-6|TRBJ2-5
TGTGCCAGCAGCCAAGGGACACCCGGGGCATCGGCCCAGTACTTC
CASSQGTPGASAQYF
>few|TRBD1|TRBV15|TRBJ1-6
TGTGCCACCAGCAGAGAAGTCGGGACAGCCAATTCACCCCTCCACTTT
CATSREVGTANSPLHF
>few|NA|TRBV6-5|TRBJ1-4
TGTGCCAGCAGTTACCGGCAGGGGTATGAAAAACTGTTTTTT
CASSYRQGYEKLFF
>NA|TRBD1|TRBV7-8|TRBJ1-1
TGTGCCAGCAGCTCGACAGGGGCTGGCGGCACTGAAGCTTTCTTT
CASSSTGAGGTEAFF
>few|TRBD1|TRBV15|TRBJ2-2
TGTGCCACCTCGGACAGGTCGGGCGGGGAGCTGTTTTTT
CATSDRSGGELFF
>many|TRBD2|TRBV20-1|TRBJ2-1
TGCAGTGCTAGAGATCAGAGCGGGGGGGCCAATGAGCAGTTCTTC
CSARDQSGGANEQFF
>few|NA|TRBV6-2/TRBV6-3|TRBJ1-5
TGTGCCAGCAGTTACGGGCAGGTCTGGCATTTT
CASSYGQVWHF
>NA|NA|TRBV5-4|TRBJ2-3
TGTGCCAGCACCAAAACCTCCGGGGGGCGCACAGATACGCAGTATTTT
CASTKTSGGRTDTQYF
>many|TRBD2|TRBV5-1|TRBJ2-5
TGCGCCAGCAGCTTTTGGAGTCAGAGCGGGAAGACCCAGTACTTC
CASSFWSQSGKTQYF
>NA|NA|TRBV7-9|TRBJ1-1
TGTGCCAGCAGCTCCGCGGACACTGAAGCTTTCTTT
CASSSADTEAFF
>NA|NA|TRBV5-1|TRBJ2-3
TGCGCCACCGCAATACAGGGAATGGGCACAGATACGCAGTATTTT
CATAIQGMGTDTQYF
>NA|TRBD1|TRBV10-3|TRBJ2-1
TGTGCCATCAGTGAGGGACAGGTCGAGCAGTTCTTC
CAISEGQVEQFF